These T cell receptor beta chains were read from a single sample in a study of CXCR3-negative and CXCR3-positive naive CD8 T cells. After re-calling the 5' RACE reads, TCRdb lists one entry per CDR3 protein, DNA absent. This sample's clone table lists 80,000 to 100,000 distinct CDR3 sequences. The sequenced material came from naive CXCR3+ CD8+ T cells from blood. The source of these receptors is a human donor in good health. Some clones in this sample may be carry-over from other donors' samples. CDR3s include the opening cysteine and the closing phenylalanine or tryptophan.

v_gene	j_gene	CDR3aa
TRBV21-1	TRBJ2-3	CASIDSTDTQYF
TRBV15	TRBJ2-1	CATSRVTGAAYNEQFF
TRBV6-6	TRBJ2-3	CASSQLDRPHTDTQYF
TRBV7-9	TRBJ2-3	CASSSTGLAGVSGTDTQYF
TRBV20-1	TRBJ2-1	CSARSPSNNEQFF
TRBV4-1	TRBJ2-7	CASSQVSGSNSYEQYF
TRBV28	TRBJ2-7	CASRHPHGGDQSSYEQYF
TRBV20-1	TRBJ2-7	CSARVTSDSYEQYF
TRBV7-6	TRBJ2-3	CASSSSSGGGDTKYF
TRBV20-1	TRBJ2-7	CSASPLTSGSYEQYF